Sequencing of this T cell receptor beta chain was carried out in a study of blood T cell repertoires in COVID-19. Source study methods: How many nucleated cells were present was estimated from reference gene primer amplification. Sequencing used immunoSEQ multiplex PCR; TCRdb keeps in-frame clones, though not all of them. V, J and clone size derive from that table, while D and trimming were established from the DNA sequence. The table records just under 350,000 clones, about nine tenths of them present only once. CDR1 and CDR2 (germline): SQVTM, ANQGSEA. The junction had 11 bases not matched to a gene; V was cut back by 6 bases and J by 1 base. This CDR3 contains 15 residues.

The sequence was collected from a woman between 50 and 59 years old with COVID-19, enrolled during active disease. The sample was peripheral blood. This chain uses TRBV29-1 with TRBJ1-2, with 7 positions matching TRBD1. CDR3 residues: CSVIAQGQNNYGYTF. In DNA form, the CDR3 reads TGCAGCGTCATAGCCCAGGGACAGAATAACTATGGCTACACCTTC.